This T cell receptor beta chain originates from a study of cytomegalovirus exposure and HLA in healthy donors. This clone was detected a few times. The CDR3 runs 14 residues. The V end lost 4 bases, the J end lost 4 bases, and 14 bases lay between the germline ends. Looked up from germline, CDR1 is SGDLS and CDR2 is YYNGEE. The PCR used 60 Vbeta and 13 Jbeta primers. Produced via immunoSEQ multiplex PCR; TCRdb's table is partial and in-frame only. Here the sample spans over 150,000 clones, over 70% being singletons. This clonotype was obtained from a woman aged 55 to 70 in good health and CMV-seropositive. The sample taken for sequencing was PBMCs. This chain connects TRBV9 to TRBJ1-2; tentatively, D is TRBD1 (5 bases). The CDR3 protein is CASSPSTGSYGYTF. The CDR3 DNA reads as TGTGCCAGCAGCCCTTCAACAGGTAGCTATGGCTACACCTTC.